This T cell receptor beta chain was documented in a study of OX40 agonist ivuxolimab in advanced cancers. The study's findings and limits: More expanded clones were seen, on average, in CD8+ T cells than in CD4+.

The protocol was immunoSEQ multiplex PCR, while the TCRdb copy is restricted to in-frame clones and leaves out a portion. This sample has about 94,000 clones, with around 90% found just once. CDR3 length: 13 amino acids. Germline CDR1 MNHNY, CDR2 SVGAGI (reference sequence). Trimming took off 0 bases at V and 1 base at J, with 3 bases between the two ends. A remark on this clone: What it recognizes is unknown.

Sample: CD4+ or CD8+ T cells sorted from blood, taken in a trial of the OX40 agonist ivuxolimab. The receptor was isolated from an adult with an advanced solid tumor such as melanoma, head and neck, liver or kidney cancer. The V call is TRBV6-6, the J call TRBJ1-1; D unclear. CDR3 nucleotides: TGTGCCAGCAGTTACTCAGAGAACACTGAAGCTTTCTTT. Its translation is CASSYSENTEAFF.